This T cell receptor beta chain was found in a study of blood T cell repertoires in COVID-19. Study overall: Acute-phase and convalescent COVID-19 samples originated in the United States, Italy and Spain. Sample material is recorded as cDNA or gDNA derived from T cells, B-cell-depleted T cells, or PBMCs.

The CDR3 totals 15 residues. CDR1 MNHEY and CDR2 SVGAGI come from the germline V gene. Deletions cut 2 bases from V and 7 bases from J, with 15 bases between. Method: immunoSEQ multiplex PCR; TCRdb's copy keeps in-frame clones and lacks some. Among around 160,000 clones listed, 81% were seen once. The V and J genes are TRBV6-5 and TRBJ2-1; the D gene is possibly TRBD2 (6 bases). The sequenced sample was peripheral blood. The TCR sequence derives from a human donor with acute or convalescent COVID-19. The donor label of this sample is uncertain. CDR3 residues: CASSYGGAYQNEQFF. The DNA for the CDR3 is TGTGCCAGCAGTTACGGCGGGGCCTACCAGAATGAGCAGTTCTTC.